Listed below are T cell receptor beta chains from one sample, sequenced in a study of T cells after yellow fever vaccination. TCRdb called the 5' RACE reads again in MiXCR, with one record for every CDR3 protein. The sample shows around 100,000 distinct CDR3 sequences, less than 6% of them seen only once. Sequencing used CD8+ T cells sorted from PBMCs, obtained 10 days after the yellow fever booster vaccination. These receptors all come from a man aged 18-30 years who received the YFV17D yellow fever vaccine. CDR3s include the opening cysteine and the closing phenylalanine or tryptophan. Fields, in order: J gene, V gene, D gene, CDR3 protein. D genes are given only for firm matches.

TRBJ2-3 TRBV5-1 . CASSLEESSTDTQYF
TRBJ1-1 TRBV20-1 . CSARPGRGPEAFF
TRBJ2-7 TRBV7-9 . CATSSVSSYEQYF
TRBJ2-4 TRBV6-1 . CASSVNPLADIQYF
TRBJ1-6 TRBV7-6 . CASSSNSFSPLHF
TRBJ1-2 TRBV4-1 . CASSQSRDYGYTF
TRBJ1-1 TRBV9 TRBD1 CASSGTGGSNTEAFF
TRBJ1-2 TRBV4-1 TRBD1 CASRYRDSLAYGYTF
TRBJ2-6 TRBV7-2 . CASSQLRGSGANVLTF
TRBJ2-2 TRBV29-1 . CSAGTPGAGELFF
TRBJ2-3 TRBV5-4 . CASTSGTGYTDTQYF
TRBJ1-1 TRBV29-1 . CSVAQGGRAFF
TRBJ2-1 TRBV4-3 . CASSQRQGINEQFF
TRBJ1-1 TRBV5-1 . CASSLNQGNTEAFF
TRBJ2-2 TRBV12-5 TRBD2 CASGLDGLAGSGELFF
TRBJ1-2 TRBV6-5 . CASSARVGGYTF
TRBJ2-1 TRBV28 TRBD1 CASSSGQGAYNEQFF
TRBJ2-5 TRBV12-3/TRBV12-4 . CASSLLGAETQYF
TRBJ2-5 TRBV5-1 . CASSPPEREETQYF
TRBJ1-6 TRBV4-1 TRBD1 CASSRTQGESSPLHF
TRBJ2-1 TRBV7-2 . CASSLFDGEYNEQFF
TRBJ1-2 TRBV7-3 . CASSPGDPNIDGYTF
TRBJ2-7 TRBV5-1 . CASSLEWGAYEQYF
TRBJ2-3 TRBV9 . CASSGSGLNTQYF
TRBJ2-2 TRBV3-2 . CASSQDRVPAGVNTGELFF
TRBJ2-3 TRBV10-3 . CAIIDRGTDTQYF
TRBJ2-3 TRBV24-1 . CATSDGSWDETSTDTQYF
TRBJ2-2 TRBV19 . CASSLPENTGELFF
TRBJ2-2 TRBV6-6 . CASSYVSSGELFF
TRBJ2-1 TRBV12-3/TRBV12-4 . CASSWGGGFEQFF
TRBJ2-1 TRBV18 . CASSPPGNEQFF
TRBJ2-7 TRBV4-1 . CASSETWDNSYEQYF
TRBJ1-5 TRBV6-5 . CASSYSGRRNQPQHF
TRBJ2-1 TRBV11-2 TRBD2 CASRWTSGEQFF
TRBJ2-5 TRBV28 . CASSAWETQYF
TRBJ2-5 TRBV29-1 . CSVGQGPQYF
TRBJ1-3 TRBV6-6 . CASSYIGSISGNTIYF
TRBJ1-5 TRBV11-2 . CASSLGLSGAWNQPQHF
TRBJ2-4 TRBV4-2 TRBD2 CASSQRVGTSKIQGAKNIQYF
TRBJ1-1 TRBV6-5 TRBD1 CASSRTGTNTEAFF